Presented here are 16 T cell receptor beta chains from one specimen sequenced in a study of cytomegalovirus exposure and HLA in healthy donors. The PCR was carried out with 60 Vbeta primers and 13 Jbeta primers. TCRdb keeps only in-frame clones here, not all; method: immunoSEQ multiplex PCR. Here the sample spans approximately 180,000 clones, just over 75% being singletons. Sequences were obtained from PBMCs. All receptors come from a woman between 25 and 40 years old in good health and CMV-seropositive.

The V gene is TRBV11-2, the J gene TRBJ2-5, with D tentatively TRBD1 (5 bases). Trimming removed 3 bases at V and 2 bases at J, with 16 bases between. Germline V gene data show CDR1 as SGHAT and CDR2 as FQNNGV. The CDR3 has 16 amino acids. The CDR3 nucleotides are TGTGCCAGCAGCTTTAGGGGTCCAGCGACGCAAGAGACCCAGTACTTC. Translation: CASSFRGPATQETQYF.

The gene calls are TRBV10-3 and TRBJ2-5; TRBD2 matches 10 bases. The CDR3 contains 17 residues. Germline CDR1 reads ENHRY; CDR2 reads SYGVKD. J gave up 1 base and V 4 bases, and 9 bases lay outside the gene matches. CDR3 nucleotides: TGTGCCATCAGTGCTCAACTAGCGGGATCGGGCCAAGAGACCCAGTACTTC. Translating it yields CAISAQLAGSGQETQYF.

The chain combines TRBV2 with TRBJ2-7; TRBD1 matches at 8 bases. The trim removed 2 bases at V and 7 bases at J, leaving 10 bases unmatched. Germline V gene data show CDR1 as SNHLY and CDR2 as FYNNEI. The CDR3 is 15 amino acids. CDR3 nucleotide sequence: TGTGCCAGCAGTGAAACTTCCTTAGGGACAGGAGAGCAGTACTTC. Translating gives CASSETSLGTGEQYF.

The chain recombines TRBV27 with TRBJ1-1; D perhaps matches TRBD1 (6 bases). Germline V gene data show CDR1 as MNHEY and CDR2 as SMNVEV (reference sequence). CDR3 length: 14 residues. Between the trimmed V and J ends, which lost 5 bases and 9 bases, there was a span of 19 bases. CDR3 protein: CASSPGHGKTKAFF. In nucleotides, the CDR3 is TGTGCCAGCAGTCCGGGACATGGTAAAACTAAAGCTTTCTTT.

A single count supports this clone. The chain couples TRBV29-1 to TRBJ2-5; TRBD1 aligns across 10 bases. The V gene end was trimmed by 8 bases and the J gene end by 3 bases; junction bases not matched to a gene: 6. The CDR3 extends over 13 amino acids. Germline CDR1 SQVTM, CDR2 ANQGSEA. DNA of the CDR3: TGCAGCTCCCGCGGGACAGGGGAAGAGACCCAGTACTTC. It is translated as CSSRGTGEETQYF.

This chain connects TRBV29-1 to TRBJ1-1; 7 bases match TRBD1. Unmatched junction bases numbered 10, after V lost 8 bases and J lost 4 bases. Germline lookup yields CDR1 SQVTM and CDR2 ANQGSEA. The CDR3 is made up of 13 amino acids. The DNA of the CDR3 is TGCAGCACCTTTAATCCAGGGGGCACTGAAGCTTTCTTT. Its protein product is CSTFNPGGTEAFF.

V gene TRBV27 combines with J gene TRBJ1-5; D may be TRBD1 (6 bases). The germline CDR1 and CDR2 sequences are MNHEY and SMNVEV (reference sequence). V dropped 4 bases and J dropped 6 bases, with 13 bases sitting between them. This CDR3 contains 14 residues. CDR3 residues: CASSSTGTGQPQHF. Here the CDR3 DNA reads TGTGCCAGCAGTTCAACAGGGACCGGTCAGCCCCAGCATTTT.

The chain is built from TRBV7-6 and TRBJ2-5; 7 nucleotides agree with TRBD2. CDR3 length equals 14 residues. V lost 4 bases to trimming and J lost 5 bases; unmatched junction nucleotides: 7. The germline V gene has CDR1 SGHVS and CDR2 FNYEAQ. The CDR3 DNA reads TGTGCCAGCAGCTCCGGACTAGTTTTGGAGACCCAGTACTTC. Encoded protein: CASSSGLVLETQYF.

V and J are TRBV7-2 and TRBJ1-2, with D maybe TRBD1 (6 bases). This CDR3 has 15 residues. The V gene's germline CDR1 is SGHTA and CDR2 FQGNSA. Trimming took 8 bases from V and 5 from J, leaving 21 bases between them. CDR3 region: CASCQQGRAFYGYTF. CDR3 DNA sequence: TGTGCCAGCTGCCAACAGGGTAGGGCCTTTTATGGCTACACCTTC.

This clone was counted a single time. The V call is TRBV30, the J call TRBJ2-7, with 10 bases lining up with TRBD2. Germline CDR1 GTSNPN, CDR2 SVGIG (reference sequence). The CDR3 is 15 amino acids. The ends lost 3 bases at V and 3 bases at J; junction bases unmatched: 8. CDR3 DNA: TGTGCCTGGAGCGACGGACTAGCGGAAGACTACGAGCAGTACTTC. It encodes CAWSDGLAEDYEQYF.

The CDR3: CASSQEGTSGYGYTF. In DNA, the CDR3 is TGTGCCAGCAGCCAAGAAGGGACTTCTGGCTATGGCTACACCTTC. This rearrangement joins TRBV4-2 to TRBJ1-2; D may be TRBD1 (5 bases). Per germline, CDR1 LGHNA and CDR2 YNFKEQ. V lost 0 bases to trimming and J lost 4 bases, with 12 bases between them. The CDR3 has 15 amino acids.

This chain connects TRBV5-6 to TRBJ2-7; the match to TRBD2 covers 7 bases. The CDR3 sequence is 17 residues long. Unmatched junction bases numbered 12, after V lost 0 bases and J lost 3 bases. Germline values: CDR1 SGHDT, CDR2 YYEEEE. Written as DNA, the CDR3 is TGTGCCAGCAGCTTGGTTAGGGAGGGACGTCAATTCTACGAGCAGTACTTC. Residues: CASSLVREGRQFYEQYF.

The chain recombines TRBV5-1 with TRBJ2-2; a weak D match, TRBD1 (6 bases). This CDR3 has 14 residues. The V end was cut by 5 bases, the J end by 4 bases, with 12 bases between. The germline V gene has CDR1 SGHRS and CDR2 YFSETQ. The CDR3 reads CASSLDRPTGELFF. The CDR3 nucleotides read TGCGCCAGCAGTTTAGACAGGCCCACCGGGGAGCTGTTTTTT.

V is TRBV6-5 and J is TRBJ2-3, with D possibly matching TRBD1 (5 bases). The CDR3 is 14 residues long. Trimming removed 4 bases from V and 4 bases from J, with 12 bases in between. Germline V gene sequence: CDR1 MNHEY, CDR2 SVGAGI. CDR3 coding DNA: TGTGCCAGCAGTTCGACCTGGGGCGCAGATACGCAGTATTTT. Its protein product is CASSSTWGADTQYF.

The chain couples TRBV5-1 to TRBJ1-4; D unresolved. There are 16 residues in the CDR3. CDR1 and CDR2 (germline): SGHRS, YFSETQ. The germline V and J ends were trimmed by 4 bases and 0 bases, with 13 bases remaining between them. In DNA, the CDR3 is TGCGCCAGCAGCCCGGTGGGCCCCGCAACTAATGAAAAACTGTTTTTT. Translated, it gives CASSPVGPATNEKLFF.

The chain is built from TRBV7-2 and TRBJ2-7, with 11 bases aligning to TRBD1. The J segment lost 4 bases and the V segment lost 0 bases, leaving 8 bases of the junction unmatched. CDR1 is SGHTA and CDR2 is FQGNSA in the germline V gene. There are 17 residues in the CDR3. Written as DNA, the CDR3 is TGTGCCAGCAGCTTAGCGAGATCCGGGACAGGGGGGTACGAGCAGTACTTC. Translated: CASSLARSGTGGYEQYF.